Detailed here is one TCR beta chain. Its antigen remains unknown. Unique molecular identifiers had been added to the TCR beta cDNA libraries. One entry per CDR3 protein, called by TCRdb with MiXCR from the PCR reads. This sample has over 250,000 distinct CDR3 sequences; 36% occur once, and the top ten carry 4% to 5.5%. Germline V lookup: CDR1 SQVTM, CDR2 ANQGSEA. CDR3 size: 12 residues. V shed 1 base and J shed 11 bases, with 14 bases lying between them. This entry is derived from a study of post-analysis software for immune sequencing data. Broader study findings: In patients, about 5 TRBV segments were more frequent than in controls, with TRBV5-6, TRBV5-1 and TRBV20-1 among them.

This chain uses TRBV29-1 with TRBJ2-5; D may be TRBD2 (6 bases). This clonotype was sampled from a girl aged 10-17 years with multiple sclerosis. Sequencing was performed on blood. In nucleotides, the CDR3 is TGCAGCGTTGAAGCCAGGGAGGATGAGCAGTACTTC. Translated, it gives CSVEAREDEQYF.